This T cell receptor (beta chain) was documented in a study of T cell responses to AZD1222 COVID-19 vaccine. The study's findings and limits: Targeting of unmutated variant regions was reportedly seen in nearly half of spike-specific TCRs.

Using immunoSEQ multiplex PCR, the repertoire was profiled, and TCRdb retains in-frame clones only, with some absent. Of just over 80,000 clones detected, 70% to 90% appear once; the ten largest clones hold about 5.7%. This clone was detected once. Its target is unknown. Germline assignment: CDR1 ENHRY and CDR2 SYGVKD. With 3 bases removed from V and 2 bases from J, the gap between germline ends came to 11 bases. The CDR3 has 15 amino acids. The input for sequencing was peripheral blood, taken on day 0 of AZD1222 vaccination. V gene TRBV10-3 combines with J gene TRBJ1-3; possible D gene TRBD1, 5 bases. The receptor was isolated from an adult in good health. The CDR3 nucleotides read TGTGCCATCAGTGACGCGGGGCGCGCTGGAAACACCATATATTTT. Its translation is CAISDAGRAGNTIYF.